Listed here is a single T cell receptor (beta chain). The target of this receptor is not known. Per-base qualities were not stored, and no clone one base away is much larger. This sample was taken from a study of identical twins (dated by TCRdb to 2016 to 2017). The study in broad terms: To test whether fetal clonotypes persist, the study used deep sequencing on TCR alpha and beta repertoires from monozygotic twins, unrelated adults of various ages, and cord blood. To rule out contamination, the twin experiments were replicated at different times with different library preparation protocols.

Only healthy Caucasian donors were included. The researchers also sequenced three unrelated adults who were not twins: a male aged 18 to 30, a male aged 50 to 59, and a female aged 50 to 59. Miltenyi CD45RO+ enrichment and human naive T-cell isolation kits were used to isolate memory (CD45RO+) and naive T cells from PBMC. Overall results and qualifications from the work: Compared with coincidental sharing between unrelated individuals, out-of-frame TCR alpha sequences shared between twins had an excess of sequences with low generation probability. Zero-insertion analyses could be partly confounded by invariant T cells such as MAIT and iNKT, although diverse VJ usage argued against such confounding for most clonotypes. Because the same donors could not be followed over many years, the conclusions depended on cross-sectional statistical analysis. Abundant cord blood beta clonotypes had fewer insertions, young adult naive repertoires showed a similar but weaker trend, and memory repertoires showed no such trend. Excess twin sharing in beta out-of-frame sequences was weaker because fewer shared sequences lowered the signal-to-noise ratio. Recombination models systematically underestimated out-of-frame TCR alpha sharing in monozygotic twins but agreed with sharing between unrelated individuals.

Library construction relied on 5' RACE. The listed sequencing device is Illumina HiSeq 2000. A universal primer binding site was added through template switching, and the final cDNA carried a unique molecular identifier so that TCR cDNA molecules could be counted accurately. First-strand cDNA for TCR alpha and beta chains was synthesized from specific primers in the conserved constant-segment region. To control for contamination, every cDNA library was double barcoded, receiving both a SMART-Mk sample barcode and Illumina barcodes. TruSeq adapter sequences and Illumina sample barcodes were added in two successive PCR steps. The TCR alpha and beta cDNA libraries were sequenced on the Illumina HiSeq platform using custom primers. Per the source publication's procedure: MiGEC was used to process raw reads and extract unique molecular identifiers, and MiXCR was used to find CDR3 positions. For each individual, recombination models were inferred using an EM algorithm with the repgenHMM and IGoR tools. Shared clonotype analysis was performed with the tcR package in R, normalizing sharing by the product of cloneset sizes. To study raw recombination free of thymic and clonal selection effects, out-of-frame nonproductive sequences were analyzed. The public reads were quality trimmed at Q25 with fastp and then assembled into clones with MiXCR by TCRdb, keeping productive beta chains. One record per CDR3 amino acid sequence lists the most common genes and DNA. The V and J calls and clone size are TCRdb's, not the authors'. For this sample the table gives more than 650,000 distinct CDR3 sequences, of which approximately 6.1% were detected only once. The top ten constitute approximately 1.6% of the sample.

The V end loses 3 bases and the J end loses 0 bases, and a stretch of 18 bases separates them. For CDR1 and CDR2, the germline V gene lists SGHTA and FQGTGA. The cysteine opens and the phenylalanine closes a CDR3 of 18 amino acids. Of all the DNA, just the CDR3 is kept, 54 bases in frame from base 1. This TCR was recovered from a man aged 18-30 years in good health. Recombination joined TRBV7-3 with TRBJ2-1; a tentative D match to TRBD2 spans 5 bases. The sequenced sample was naive T cells sorted from blood. The sample's cell subset or site label is to be understood as: cells isolated with a human naive T-cell isolation kit. The CDR3 amino acid sequence is: CASSFSLRRAGSYNEQFF. The DNA sequence follows: TGTGCCAGCAGCTTCTCTCTTCGGCGGGCAGGCTCCTACAATGAGCAGTTCTTC.